This T cell receptor (beta chain) is from a study of Tregs in tolerant kidney transplant recipients. Study findings and constraints: The most relevant donor-specific Treg TCRbeta repertoire apparently came from expansion with activated donor B cells. Nucleotide sequences could not be compared across some patients' samples due to primer changes. Donor-specific Treg expansion exceeded global Treg expansion in tolerant patients, suggesting antigen drive.

Thawed PBMCs were FACS-sorted into unstimulated CD4+CD25+CD127- regulatory T cells, CD4+CD25- non-regulatory cells, CD4 and CD8 cells. The protocol was immunoSEQ multiplex PCR, while the TCRdb copy is restricted to in-frame clones and leaves out a portion. The sample consists of 75,000 to 85,000 clones, around 90% of them appearing once. Turning to this clone: What it recognizes is unknown.

V was clipped by 2 bases and J by 7 bases, with 12 bases between them. The CDR3 is 13 residues long. Germline V CDR1 and CDR2: WNHNN, SYGVQD (reference sequence). The sample here was Tregs from blood, taken before the transplant. This receptor was taken from a human donor who received a combined kidney and bone marrow transplant. The gene calls are TRBV10-1 and TRBJ2-7; D is perhaps TRBD1 or TRBD2 (5 bases each). The CDR3 nucleotides are TGCGCCAGCAGTGAGGGGACCGCTGGGGAGCAGTACTTC. It translates to CASSEGTAGEQYF.